These 17 T cell receptor beta chains were all obtained from the same sample, sequenced in a study of cytomegalovirus exposure and HLA in healthy donors. Primers for the PCR totalled 60 Vbeta and 13 Jbeta. Assay used: immunoSEQ multiplex PCR; TCRdb lists only in-frame clones, some missing. The sample has around 150,000 clones, around four fifths seen once; the top ten hold approximately 1.5%. What was sequenced was PBMCs. Receptor source: a man aged 25 to 45 in good health and CMV-seropositive.

For this clone: An end of the junction differs from the germline gene, which may be a read error. The genes are TRBV7-9 and TRBJ2-7; no firm D call. The CDR3 contains 9 residues. Per the germline V gene, CDR1 is SEHNR and CDR2 is FQNEAQ (reference sequence). The CDR3 bases are TGTTCCAGCAGCTTCTCGGGTCGATTC. This gives the protein CSSSFSGRF.

The rearrangement uses TRBV19 and TRBJ2-5; 8 nucleotides line up with TRBD1. The germline CDR1 and CDR2 sequences are LNHDA and SQIVND (reference sequence). The CDR3 has 15 amino acids. Germline trimming cut 7 bases from V and 4 bases from J; bases unmatched to any gene: 11. CDR3 in DNA: TGTGCCAGTAACCCTGGACAGGGAGTAAGAGAGACCCAGTACTTC. As protein: CASNPGQGVRETQYF.

J is TRBJ2-4 and V is TRBV6-1, with D tentatively TRBD1 (6 bases). Germline assignment: CDR1 MNHNS and CDR2 SASEGT. V was cut by 2 bases and J by 0 bases, with 11 bases left in between. The CDR3 spans 16 residues. Here the CDR3 reads CASSELGALAKNIQYF. The CDR3 DNA follows: TGTGCCAGCAGTGAATTGGGGGCCCTAGCCAAAAACATTCAGTACTTC.

Only one count was recorded for this clone. This chain links TRBV28 with TRBJ2-7, with 9 bases that match TRBD2. This CDR3 has 17 amino acids. Germline V gene sequence: CDR1 MDHEN, CDR2 SYDVKM. V was clipped by 5 bases and J by 0 bases; unmatched bases: 11. The CDR3 reads CASSMIPPSGVSYEQYF. For the CDR3, the DNA is TGTGCCAGCAGTATGATCCCCCCTAGCGGGGTCTCCTACGAGCAGTACTTC.

CDR3 DNA: TGTGCCAGCAGTTACGGGATAGGACAGCGAGGAAACACCATATATTTT. This sequence encodes CASSYGIGQRGNTIYF. The rearrangement joins TRBV6-5 to TRBJ1-3; tentatively, D is TRBD1 (6 bases). This CDR3 is built from 16 residues. Germline V gene lookup returns CDR1 MNHEY and CDR2 SVGAGI. V lost 2 bases to trimming and J lost 4 bases, with 15 bases between them.

Here the CDR3 reads CAISEPDKAYEQYF. Written as DNA, the CDR3 is TGTGCCATCAGTGAGCCTGACAAAGCCTACGAGCAGTACTTC. This chain joins TRBV10-3 and TRBJ2-7; D gene uncertain. V was clipped by 2 bases and J by 2 bases, with 10 bases between them. CDR1 and CDR2 from the germline V gene are ENHRY and SYGVKD. The CDR3 contains 14 residues.

This clone was picked up a small number of times. J is TRBJ1-5 and V is TRBV7-9; D not certain. V shed 1 base and J shed 1 base, with 5 bases lying between them. CDR1 SEHNR and CDR2 FQNEAQ come from the germline V gene (reference sequence). The CDR3 is 14 residues long. The CDR3: CASSLDASNQPQHF. The CDR3 DNA reads TGTGCCAGCAGCTTAGATGCGAGCAATCAGCCCCAGCATTTT.

The gene calls are TRBV7-2 and TRBJ2-1, with TRBD2 identical over 13 bases. The ends lost 5 bases at V and 4 bases at J; junction bases unmatched: 8. This CDR3 has 17 amino acids. Germline V gene lookup returns CDR1 SGHTA and CDR2 FQGNSA. The DNA of the CDR3 is TGTGCCAGCAGCGCAACCGGGACTAGCGGGAATTACAATGAGCAGTTCTTC. Its protein product is CASSATGTSGNYNEQFF.

J is TRBJ1-2 and V is TRBV10-3, with 7 bases that match TRBD1. The CDR3 totals 13 residues. Germline CDR1 and CDR2: ENHRY and SYGVKD. Trimming at V came to 2 bases and at J to 13 bases, leaving 10 bases not matched to a gene. The CDR3 loop is CAISEESWDSTTF. The CDR3 DNA reads TGTGCCATCAGTGAGGAATCTTGGGACAGCACCACCTTC.

V and J are TRBV4-1 and TRBJ2-3; unclear D gene. Germline V gives CDR1 MGHRA, CDR2 YSYEKL. The CDR3 covers 14 residues. Between the trimmed V and J ends, which lost 4 bases and 6 bases, there was a span of 14 bases. CDR3 region: CASSLSLDSDTQYF. The CDR3 DNA reads TGCGCCAGCAGCCTAAGTTTAGACTCCGATACGCAGTATTTT.

V and J are TRBV6-6 and TRBJ2-7; D is perhaps TRBD1 (6 bases). Trimming left V 0 bases short and J 6 bases short, with 12 bases between. Germline lookup yields CDR1 MNHNY and CDR2 SVGAGI (reference sequence). The CDR3 extends over 14 amino acids. The chain's CDR3 is CASSYSSEGGEQYF. Written as DNA, the CDR3 is TGTGCCAGCAGTTACTCTTCCGAAGGGGGCGAGCAGTACTTC.

The chain recombines TRBV30 with TRBJ1-2; 8 nucleotides align to TRBD1. V shed 3 bases and J 7 bases; nucleotides not matched to a gene: 7. This CDR3 has 13 amino acids. Germline CDR1 GTSNPN, CDR2 SVGIG (reference sequence). The CDR3 reads CAWSLDRGGGYTF. Written as DNA, the CDR3 is TGTGCCTGGAGCCTAGACAGGGGCGGTGGCTACACCTTC. The variable domain in full, completed from reference TRBV30 and TRBJ1-2, reads SQTIHQWPATLVQPVGSPLSLECTVEGTSNPNLYWYRQAAGRGLQLLFYSVGIGQISSEVPQNLSASRPQDRQFILSSKKLLLSDSGFYLCAWSLDRGGGYTFGSGTRLTVV.

This clone was picked up many times. The V call is TRBV6-6, the J call TRBJ2-1; TRBD1 is a possible D gene (5 bases). V dropped 2 bases and J dropped 14 bases, with 13 bases sitting between them. The length of the CDR3 is 12 residues. The germline V gene has CDR1 MNHNY and CDR2 SVGAGI (reference sequence). CDR3 residues: CASSYDKTAEFF. DNA for the CDR3: TGTGCCAGCAGTTACGACAAGACAGCCGAGTTCTTC.

J is TRBJ2-2 and V is TRBV6-1; 11 bases match TRBD2. The CDR3 totals 15 residues. Germline CDR1 MNHNS, CDR2 SASEGT. The J segment lost 6 bases and the V segment lost 7 bases, leaving 7 bases of the junction unmatched. CDR3 sequence: CASIRTSGWAGELFF. CDR3 DNA sequence: TGTGCCAGCATCAGGACTAGCGGGTGGGCCGGGGAGCTGTTTTTT.

The J gene is TRBJ1-1, the V gene TRBV6-5; D might be TRBD1 (5 bases). CDR1 MNHEY and CDR2 SVGAGI come from the germline V gene. The ends were cut back, 6 bases at V and 11 bases at J, with 13 bases in the middle. There are 11 residues in the CDR3. CDR3 in amino acids: CASSPGTGAFF. The CDR3 DNA reads as TGTGCCAGCAGCCCCGGGACTGGGGCTTTCTTT.

This clone was counted between two and nine times. The chain has TRBV6-1 and TRBJ1-5, with D possibly TRBD1 on 6 matching bases. Trimming removed 7 bases from V and 6 bases from J, with 13 bases in between. The CDR3 length is 13 residues. The germline CDR1 and CDR2 sequences are MNHNS and SASEGT. DNA for the CDR3: TGTGCCAGCAACACGGACAGTGGTCAGCCCCAGCATTTT. Its translation: CASNTDSGQPQHF.

The chain employs TRBV5-1 and TRBJ2-7; D is possibly TRBD1 (6 bases). Trimming removed 0 bases from V and 5 bases from J, with 9 bases in between. The CDR3 has 13 amino acids. The germline gives CDR1 SGHRS, CDR2 YFSETQ. CDR3 amino acids: CASSLATGNEQYF. The CDR3 DNA sequence: TGCGCCAGCAGCTTGGCCACAGGGAACGAGCAGTACTTC.